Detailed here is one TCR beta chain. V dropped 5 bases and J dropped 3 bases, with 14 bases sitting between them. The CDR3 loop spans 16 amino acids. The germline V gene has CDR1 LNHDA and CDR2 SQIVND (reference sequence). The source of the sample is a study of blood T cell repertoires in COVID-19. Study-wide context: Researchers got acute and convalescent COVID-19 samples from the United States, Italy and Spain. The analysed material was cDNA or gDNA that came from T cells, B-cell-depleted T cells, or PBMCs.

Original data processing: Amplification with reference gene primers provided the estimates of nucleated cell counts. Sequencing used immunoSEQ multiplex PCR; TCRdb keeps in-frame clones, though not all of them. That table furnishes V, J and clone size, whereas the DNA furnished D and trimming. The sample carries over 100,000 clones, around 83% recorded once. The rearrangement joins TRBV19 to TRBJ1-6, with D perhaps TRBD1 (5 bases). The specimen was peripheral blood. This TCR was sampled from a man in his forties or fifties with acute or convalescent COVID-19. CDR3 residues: CASSLRGSNYNSPLHF. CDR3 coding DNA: TGTGCCAGTAGTCTGCGGGGGTCCAACTATAATTCACCCCTCCACTTT.